There are many counts of the clone carrying this T cell receptor beta chain. What it binds is not known. This record comes from a study of T-cell memory formation after mild COVID-19. This CDR3 region has 15 residues. Between the trimmed V and J ends, which lost 0 bases and 5 bases, there was a span of 12 bases. CDR1 is SGHRS, CDR2 YFSETQ, per germline. Whole-study results and caveats: Cross-reactive memory apparently joined, as some responding clones appeared in pre-infection memory. Contracting CD4+ clones were located mainly in CM and EM, and CD8+ clones in EMRA.

5'RACE primed at constant segments yielded TCR alpha and TCR beta cDNA libraries bearing sample barcodes and UMIs. TCRdb re-analysed the 5' RACE reads in MiXCR, keeping a single row per CDR3 protein. The table records 25,000 to 35,000 distinct CDR3 sequences, roughly 7% of them present only once. This chain connects TRBV5-1 to TRBJ2-1, with D possibly TRBD1 on 6 matching bases. The sequenced material came from PBMCs or a T cell subset sorted from them (not recorded which). The sequence was obtained from an adult woman who had mild COVID-19 (a few samples of this study predate the infection). Cell type and time point are not known. CDR3 amino acids: CASSLVGGPNNEQFF. For the CDR3, the DNA is TGCGCCAGCAGCTTGGTTGGGGGCCCCAACAATGAGCAGTTCTTC.